This T cell receptor (beta chain) is drawn from a study of T-cell reconstitution after alpha-beta-depleted transplantation in children. Study-wide results and caveats: After transplant, at about two months, alpha-beta T cells were reportedly derived from several hundred expanded graft clones. A year had passed since transplant, and T-cell counts and diversity by then came mostly from newly produced T cells.

Unique molecular identifiers were built into the TCRbeta library. TCRdb ran MiXCR on the PCR reads and lists one entry per CDR3 protein. The sample contains 280,000 or so distinct CDR3 sequences, 9.5% to 13% of which appear only once. This clonotype came up many times. What it recognizes is unknown. The germline CDR1 and CDR2 sequences are DFQATT and SNEGSKA (reference sequence). This CDR3 region has 13 residues. The ends lost 3 bases at V and 7 bases at J; junction bases unmatched: 6. The material was peripheral blood, obtained 180 days after TCRalphabeta/CD19-depleted stem cell transplant. This TCR came from a male patient under 10 years old who had a stem cell transplant for chronic granulomatous disease, so the T cells may come from the graft donor. This chain uses TRBV20-1 with TRBJ2-3, with 8 bases lining up with TRBD1. This CDR3 is CSASGGQVNTQYF. The CDR3 DNA reads as TGCAGTGCTAGCGGGGGACAGGTTAATACGCAGTATTTT.